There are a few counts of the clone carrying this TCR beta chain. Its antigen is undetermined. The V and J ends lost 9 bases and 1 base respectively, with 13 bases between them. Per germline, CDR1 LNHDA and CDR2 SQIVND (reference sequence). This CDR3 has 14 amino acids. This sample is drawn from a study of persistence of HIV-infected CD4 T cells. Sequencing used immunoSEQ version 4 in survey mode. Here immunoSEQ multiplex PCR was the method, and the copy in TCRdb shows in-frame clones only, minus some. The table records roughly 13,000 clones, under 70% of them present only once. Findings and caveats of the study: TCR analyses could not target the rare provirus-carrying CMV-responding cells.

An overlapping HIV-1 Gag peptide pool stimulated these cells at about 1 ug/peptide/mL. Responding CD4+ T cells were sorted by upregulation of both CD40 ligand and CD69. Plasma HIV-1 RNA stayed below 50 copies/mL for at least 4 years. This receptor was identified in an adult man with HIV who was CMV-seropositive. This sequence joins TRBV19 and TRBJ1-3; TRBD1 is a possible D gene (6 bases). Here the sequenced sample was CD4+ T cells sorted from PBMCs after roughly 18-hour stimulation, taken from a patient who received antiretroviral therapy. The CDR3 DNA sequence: TGTGCCAGCGAACGAGGGGGGTCTGGAAACACCATATATTTT. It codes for CASERGGSGNTIYF.